This T cell receptor (beta chain) was retrieved from a study of blood T cell repertoires in COVID-19. This clone was seen a single time. Produced via immunoSEQ multiplex PCR; TCRdb's table is partial and in-frame only. The table records about 220,000 clones, about 80% of them present only once. J was trimmed by 6 bases and V by 3 bases; bases with no gene match: 7. Germline CDR1 is MNHNS and CDR2 is SASEGT. This CDR3 is 14 amino acids long. The sample was peripheral blood. The sequence was obtained from a woman aged 55-75 years with acute or convalescent COVID-19. This chain links TRBV6-1 with TRBJ1-1; 7 nucleotides line up with TRBD1. The CDR3 coding sequence is TGTGCCAGCAGTGAGGCAGGGGGGATATCTGAAGCTTTCTTT. Its protein product is CASSEAGGISEAFF.